The rows below give T cell receptor beta chains drawn from one sample of a study of blood T cells in healthy people across ages. TCRdb re-called the 5' RACE reads with MiXCR, one entry per CDR3 protein. The sample includes about 670,000 distinct CDR3 sequences, about 51% of them seen just once. Material: blood. The receptors originated from a woman aged 80 or over in good health. Both conserved end residues are part of each CDR3. A D gene is named only where the DNA matches it firmly. Part of the rows lack a size; the others show once, few, many or a class for expanded clones.

V gene: TRBV18; J gene: TRBJ2-3; clone size: NA; D gene: NA; CDR3 DNA: TGTGCCAGCTCAACGCGCCAACGAGGGGGTCGATACACAGATACGCAGTATTTT; CDR3 protein: CASSTRQRGGRYTDTQYF
V gene: TRBV2; J gene: TRBJ2-7; clone size: few; D gene: TRBD1; CDR3 DNA: TGTGCCAGCAGGCTTTGGGACAGGGTCTACGAGCAGTACTTC; CDR3 protein: CASRLWDRVYEQYF
V gene: TRBV6-2/TRBV6-3; J gene: TRBJ2-2; clone size: NA; D gene: TRBD2; CDR3 DNA: TGTGCCAGCAGTTACTCGGGGACTAGCGGGGCGAGGCTGTTTTTT; CDR3 protein: CASSYSGTSGARLFF
V gene: TRBV7-9; J gene: TRBJ2-3; clone size: many; D gene: NA; CDR3 DNA: TGTGCCAGCAGCTTTCGCGGCAGGAGAGATAGCACAGATACGCAGTATTTT; CDR3 protein: CASSFRGRRDSTDTQYF
V gene: TRBV6-1; J gene: TRBJ2-6; clone size: NA; D gene: TRBD1; CDR3 DNA: TGTGCCAGCAGCCCGGGACAGTTCTCCGGGTCTGGGGCCAACGTCCTGACTTTC; CDR3 protein: CASSPGQFSGSGANVLTF
V gene: TRBV20-1; J gene: TRBJ2-2; clone size: few; D gene: NA; CDR3 DNA: TGCAGTGCGAGGGGGGGAAGCGGGGAGCTGTTTTTT; CDR3 protein: CSARGGSGELFF
V gene: TRBV4-3; J gene: TRBJ2-5; clone size: NA; D gene: NA; CDR3 DNA: TGCGCCAGCAGCCAAGAATTCGGAGACGAAGGCCCGCGGGAGACCCAGTACTTC; CDR3 protein: CASSQEFGDEGPRETQYF
V gene: TRBV7-6; J gene: TRBJ2-1; clone size: NA; D gene: NA; CDR3 DNA: TGTGCCAGCAGCGAAGGGGTGGGGGGACCCTACAATGAGCAGTTCTTC; CDR3 protein: CASSEGVGGPYNEQFF
V gene: TRBV7-2; J gene: TRBJ2-3; clone size: NA; D gene: NA; CDR3 DNA: TGTGCCAGCAGCTTGAGGGGTCAGCTTAGCACAGATACGCAGTATTTT; CDR3 protein: CASSLRGQLSTDTQYF
V gene: TRBV27; J gene: TRBJ1-2; clone size: NA; D gene: TRBD1; CDR3 DNA: TGTGCCAGCAGACGACAGGGGCGCTATGGCTACACCTTC; CDR3 protein: CASRRQGRYGYTF
V gene: TRBV7-2; J gene: TRBJ2-2; clone size: NA; D gene: NA; CDR3 DNA: TGTGCCAGCAGCTTAGCCCCGGGGACCCTCGCCGGGGAGCTGTTTTTT; CDR3 protein: CASSLAPGTLAGELFF
V gene: TRBV29-1; J gene: TRBJ2-1; clone size: NA; D gene: NA; CDR3 DNA: TGCAGCCCGACTGGGGCCTCAGGTCATGAGCAGTTCTTC; CDR3 protein: CSPTGASGHEQFF
V gene: TRBV12-3/TRBV12-4; J gene: TRBJ2-2; clone size: few; D gene: NA; CDR3 DNA: TGTGCCAGCAACCCTGGGGCCGGGGAGCTGTTTTTT; CDR3 protein: CASNPGAGELFF